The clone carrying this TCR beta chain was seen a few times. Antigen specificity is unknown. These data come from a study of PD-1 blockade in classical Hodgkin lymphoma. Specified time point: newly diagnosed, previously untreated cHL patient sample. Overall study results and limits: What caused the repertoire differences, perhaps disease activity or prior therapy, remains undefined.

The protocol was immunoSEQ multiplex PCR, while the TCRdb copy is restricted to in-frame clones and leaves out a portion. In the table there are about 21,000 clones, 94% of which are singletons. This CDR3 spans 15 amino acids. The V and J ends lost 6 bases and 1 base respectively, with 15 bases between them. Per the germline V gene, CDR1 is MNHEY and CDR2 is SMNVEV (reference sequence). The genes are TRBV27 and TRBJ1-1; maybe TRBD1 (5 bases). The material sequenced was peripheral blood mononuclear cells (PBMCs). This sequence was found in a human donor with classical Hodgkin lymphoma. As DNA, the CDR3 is TGTGCCAGCAGGGTAAGACAGAATACGAACACTGAAGCTTTCTTT. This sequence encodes CASRVRQNTNTEAFF.